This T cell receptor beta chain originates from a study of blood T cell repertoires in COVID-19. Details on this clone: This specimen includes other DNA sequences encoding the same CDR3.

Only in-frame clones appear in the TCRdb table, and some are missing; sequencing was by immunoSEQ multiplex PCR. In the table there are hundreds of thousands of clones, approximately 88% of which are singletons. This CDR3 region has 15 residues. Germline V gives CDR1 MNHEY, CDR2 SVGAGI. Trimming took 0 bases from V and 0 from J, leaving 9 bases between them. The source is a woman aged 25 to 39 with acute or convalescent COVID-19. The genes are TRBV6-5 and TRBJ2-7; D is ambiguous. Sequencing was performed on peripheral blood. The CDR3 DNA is TGTGCCAGCAGTTACTCGGCTGGCGGCTCCTACGAGCAGTACTTC. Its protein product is CASSYSAGGSYEQYF.